Given below is one T cell receptor beta chain in context. The antigen is unknown. The data derive from a study of shared clonotypes between healthy human individuals. The germline CDR1 and CDR2 sequences are MGHRA and YSYEKL. The CDR3 has 14 amino acids. V lost 0 bases and J lost 4, with 9 bases in between. Study-wide findings and caveats: A handful of donors held about 4.5% of naive CD4 clonotypes in common. Naive subsets usually exceeded memory subsets in estimated richness.

This table comes from immunoSEQ multiplex PCR, and its TCRdb copy is limited to in-frame clones, with some not included. The sample consists of around 700,000 clones, about 91% of them appearing once. The naive CD8 population came from CD45RO-negative cells selected for CCR7, without terminally differentiated effector memory CD45RA+ cells. This clonotype originated in a man aged 25 to 40 in good health. Input material: naive CD8+ T cells sorted from blood. The chain is built from TRBV4-1 and TRBJ1-2; D unclear. CDR3 coding DNA: TGCGCCAGCAGCCAAGATCCAGGTAGCTATGGCTACACCTTC. Translation gives CASSQDPGSYGYTF.